These 28 T cell receptor beta chains were all obtained from the same sample, sequenced in a study of OX40 agonist ivuxolimab in advanced cancers. TCRdb's copy holds only in-frame clones and misses some; the assay was immunoSEQ multiplex PCR. The table records over 60,000 clones, almost 85% of them present only once. The source was CD4+ or CD8+ T cells sorted from blood, collected in a trial of the OX40 agonist ivuxolimab. These receptor sequences come from an adult with an advanced solid tumor such as melanoma, head and neck, liver or kidney cancer.

The chain links TRBV5-1 to TRBJ2-1, with 10 bases aligning to TRBD2. The CDR3 runs 15 residues. CDR1 and CDR2 (germline): SGHRS, YFSETQ. V was pared by 4 bases and J by 7 bases, with 8 bases of the junction left unmatched. CDR3 loop: CASSPRAGGGNEQFF. CDR3 coding DNA: TGCGCCAGCAGCCCCCGAGCGGGAGGGGGGAATGAGCAGTTCTTC.

This rearrangement joins TRBV4-3 to TRBJ1-2; 9 bases map to TRBD1. Germline-derived CDR1 and CDR2 are LGHNA and YSLEER. CDR3 length: 16 amino acids. V lost 4 bases, J lost 7 bases, and 13 bases stayed unmatched. The CDR3 DNA is TGCGCCAGCAGCCGCCAACAGGGGGCGCGGATTAGTGGCTACACCTTC. Its translation is CASSRQQGARISGYTF.

This rearrangement joins TRBV7-2 to TRBJ2-5; unclear D gene. The CDR3 is 12 residues long. V was pared by 3 bases and J by 7 bases, with 9 bases between. Germline V gene data show CDR1 as SGHTA and CDR2 as FQGNSA. CDR3 in amino acids: CASSFILGTQYF. DNA of the CDR3: TGTGCCAGCAGCTTTATATTAGGGACCCAGTACTTC.

This chain links TRBV12-5 with TRBJ1-1; D unclear. V was shortened by 6 bases and J by 1 base, with 15 bases between the two germline ends. The germline V gene encodes CDR1 LGHNT and CDR2 FRNRAP. The CDR3 has 15 amino acids. CDR3 in DNA: TGTGCTAGTGGGACGGAGTACCCAGCGAACACTGAAGCTTTCTTT. Protein product: CASGTEYPANTEAFF.

This clone occurred once. The CDR3 sequence: CASSLAGDPTDTQYF. DNA for the CDR3: TGCGCCAGCAGCCTAGCGGGAGACCCCACAGATACGCAGTATTTT. The genes are TRBV5-1 and TRBJ2-3, with TRBD2 matching over 10 bases. The germline V gene has CDR1 SGHRS and CDR2 YFSETQ. V was clipped by 4 bases and J by 2 bases; unmatched bases: 4. The CDR3 covers 15 residues.

The rearrangement uses TRBV29-1 and TRBJ1-2, with D perhaps matching TRBD1 (6 bases). The CDR3 sequence is 13 residues long. V gave up 7 bases and J gave up 4 bases, with 16 bases separating them. The germline CDR1 and CDR2 sequences are SQVTM and ANQGSEA. CDR3 bases: TGCAGCGCCGCCCCGGGGGGCAGCTATGGCTACACCTTC. Translating it yields CSAAPGGSYGYTF.

This clone was seen only once. V is TRBV29-1 and J is TRBJ1-4; 7 positions match TRBD1. Germline values: CDR1 SQVTM, CDR2 ANQGSEA. There are 14 residues in the CDR3. Unmatched junction bases numbered 10, after V lost 4 bases and J lost 8 bases. As DNA, the CDR3 is TGCAGCGTTGTGCTGACAGGGAAGTGGGAAAAACTGTTTTTT. As protein: CSVVLTGKWEKLFF.

This clone was seen a single time. The CDR3 region is CASSSGQHTGELFF. CDR3 sequence (DNA): TGTGCCAGCAGTTCGGGACAGCACACCGGGGAGCTGTTTTTT. V gene TRBV6-6 combines with J gene TRBJ2-2, with 7 bases aligning to TRBD1. J gave up 3 bases and V 4 bases, and 2 bases lay outside the gene matches. This CDR3 is built from 14 residues. Looked up from germline, CDR1 is MNHNY and CDR2 is SVGAGI (reference sequence).

The V and J genes are TRBV7-2 and TRBJ2-3; unclear D gene. In germline, CDR1 is SGHTA, CDR2 FQGNSA. The V gene lost 2 bases and the J gene lost 2 bases, with 14 bases spanning the gap. The CDR3 sequence is 16 residues long. The CDR3 reads CASSLSSQSTTDTQYF. The CDR3 coding sequence is TGTGCCAGCAGCTTATCCTCCCAATCCACCACAGATACGCAGTATTTT.

This chain links TRBV11-2 with TRBJ2-5, with D perhaps TRBD2 (6 bases). Looked up from germline, CDR1 is SGHAT and CDR2 is FQNNGV. Trimming cost V 8 bases and J 4 bases, with 17 bases left between them. CDR3 length: 14 amino acids. The DNA for the CDR3 is TGTGCCAGCGCCCGATGGGAGGTGGGAGAGACCCAGTACTTC. This translates into CASARWEVGETQYF.

The rearrangement uses TRBV9 and TRBJ1-2; perhaps TRBD1 as D (6 bases). Between the trimmed V and J ends, which lost 3 bases and 4 bases, there was a span of 16 bases. The CDR3 covers 15 residues. From germline, CDR1 is SGDLS and CDR2 YYNGEE. CDR3 DNA: TGTGCCAGCAGCGACTTAGAGCGGGGGCTCTATGGCTACACCTTC. Encoded protein: CASSDLERGLYGYTF.

The chain couples TRBV2 to TRBJ2-1, with a tentative D call TRBD1 (6 bases). CDR1 and CDR2 (germline): SNHLY, FYNNEI. Trimming took 4 bases from V and 3 from J, leaving 13 bases between them. The CDR3 is 15 residues long. This CDR3 reads CASSAQQGLYNEQFF. The CDR3 coding sequence is TGTGCCAGCAGTGCACAACAGGGCCTCTACAATGAGCAGTTCTTC.

To note about this clone: Other DNA sequences within the sample encode an identical CDR3. This chain uses TRBV25-1 with TRBJ1-1; 8 positions agree with TRBD1. Germline values: CDR1 MGHDK, CDR2 SYGVNS. After removal of 7 bases from V and 2 bases from J, the junction contained 3 bases not matched to a gene. CDR3 length equals 13 residues. CDR3 DNA: TGTGCCAGCACGCAGGGGGCCAACACTGAAGCTTTCTTT. As protein: CASTQGANTEAFF.

The chain couples TRBV5-1 to TRBJ1-2; weak D call: TRBD1 (6 bases). V lost 1 base, J lost 1 base, and 8 bases lay in between. Germline V CDR1 and CDR2: SGHRS, YFSETQ. The CDR3 covers 14 residues. The CDR3 nucleotides read TGCGCCAGCAGCTTGACAGGGTTTAACTATGGCTACACCTTC. Its protein product is CASSLTGFNYGYTF. The full variable domain, completed using reference TRBV5-1 and TRBJ1-2, is KAGVTQTPRYLIKTRGQQVTLSCSPISGHRSVSWYQQTPGQGLQFLFEYFSETQRNKGNFPGRFSGRQFSNSRSEMNVSTLELGDSALYLCASSLTGFNYGYTFGSGTRLTVV.

CDR3 in amino acids: CASRPTGGSEKLFF. In DNA form, the CDR3 reads TGTGCCAGCAGACCGACAGGGGGAAGTGAAAAACTGTTTTTT. V and J are TRBV7-9 and TRBJ1-4; 9 bases align to TRBD1. The CDR3 contains 14 residues. Germline CDR1 SEHNR, CDR2 FQNEAQ (reference sequence). Germline trimming cut 6 bases from V and 7 bases from J; bases unmatched to any gene: 6.

V is TRBV5-5 and J is TRBJ2-4; 8 nucleotides match TRBD2. With V trimmed by 4 bases and J by 6 bases, 12 bases remained unmatched. This CDR3 region has 16 residues. The germline CDR1 and CDR2 sequences are SGHKS and YYEKEE (reference sequence). The CDR3 nucleotides read TGTGCCAGCAGCAGGGCGGGGGGACAACCACCAAACATTCAGTACTTC. Translation: CASSRAGGQPPNIQYF.

In this sample, this clone turned up a few times. The rearrangement uses TRBV28 and TRBJ1-5, with D possibly TRBD1 on 6 matching bases. Trimming removed 6 bases from V and 5 bases from J, with 11 bases in between. Germline V gene data show CDR1 as MDHEN and CDR2 as SYDVKM. The CDR3 spans 13 residues. In nucleotides, the CDR3 is TGTGCCAGCAGATACAGGGCTCATCAGCCCCAGCATTTT. Its translation: CASRYRAHQPQHF.

This clone showed up just once. The J gene is TRBJ2-4, the V gene TRBV9, with 13 bases lining up with TRBD2. V dropped 0 bases and J dropped 8; count of bases not matched to a gene: 14. Germline V gene data show CDR1 as SGDLS and CDR2 as YYNGEE. The CDR3 extends over 19 amino acids. In DNA form, the CDR3 reads TGTGCCAGCAGCGTAGGCTTCCTAACTAGCGGGGGGGCGGATGACATTCAGTACTTC. It encodes CASSVGFLTSGGADDIQYF.

There are a few counts of this clone. The chain uses TRBV7-9 and TRBJ2-1, with 13 bases fitting TRBD2. The V gene's germline CDR1 is SEHNR and CDR2 FQNEAQ (reference sequence). The J segment lost 3 bases and the V segment lost 4 bases, leaving 9 bases of the junction unmatched. The CDR3 has 18 amino acids. In DNA, the CDR3 is TGTGCCAGCAGCTGGGGACTAGCGGGGACGTTAATCTACAATGAGCAGTTCTTC. It yields the protein CASSWGLAGTLIYNEQFF. Combining the CDR3 with reference TRBV7-9 and TRBJ2-1 gives the whole variable domain DTGVSQNPRHKITKRGQNVTFRCDPISEHNRLYWYRQTLGQGPEFLTYFQNEAQLEKSRLLSDRFSAERPKGSFSTLEIQRTEQGDSAMYLCASSWGLAGTLIYNEQFFGPGTRLTVL.

The sample holds a few counts of this clone. The chain uses TRBV5-1 and TRBJ1-2; D might be TRBD1 (5 bases). The V gene lost 0 bases and the J gene lost 6 bases, with 12 bases spanning the gap. This CDR3 has 14 residues. Germline loops: CDR1 SGHRS, CDR2 YFSETQ. CDR3 loop: CASSLGGGNNGYTF. Here the CDR3 DNA reads TGCGCCAGCAGCTTGGGTGGGGGTAATAATGGCTACACCTTC.

The chain combines TRBV7-9 with TRBJ2-7, with D possibly being TRBD1 or TRBD2 (6 bases each). CDR1 is SEHNR, CDR2 FQNEAQ, per germline (reference sequence). Trimming pared 1 base from V and 3 bases from J, leaving 7 bases between. The CDR3 consists of 13 residues. Here the CDR3 reads CASSLEGGYEQYF. DNA for the CDR3: TGTGCCAGCAGCTTAGAGGGGGGCTACGAGCAGTACTTC.

The chain uses TRBV11-2 and TRBJ2-7, with TRBD2 matching 7 bases. V trimming: 1 base; J trimming: 0 bases; junction bases outside the gene matches: 9. The CDR3 extends over 17 amino acids. Looked up from germline, CDR1 is SGHAT and CDR2 is FQNNGV. The CDR3 loop reads CASSLGAGLQSSYEQYF. CDR3 sequence (DNA): TGTGCCAGCAGCTTAGGAGCGGGACTGCAGAGCTCCTACGAGCAGTACTTC.

This clone has just a few counts. This chain links TRBV21-1 with TRBJ2-6. TRBV21-1 is an annotated pseudogene. The CDR3 covers 15 residues. CDR3 DNA: TGTGCCAGCAGCACGGCCCCGTCTGGGGCCAACGTCCTGACTTTC. It is translated as CASSTAPSGANVLTF.

This chain links TRBV28 with TRBJ2-6; D perhaps matches TRBD1 (6 bases). The CDR3 loop spans 16 amino acids. The V end lost 7 bases, the J end lost 0 bases, and 13 bases lay between the germline ends. CDR1 and CDR2 from the germline V gene are MDHEN and SYDVKM. In nucleotides, the CDR3 is TGTGCCAGCATCAGGGGCGGCCTCTCTGGGGCCAACGTCCTGACTTTC. Translated: CASIRGGLSGANVLTF. The full variable domain, completed using reference TRBV28 and TRBJ2-6, is DVKVTQSSRYLVKRTGEKVFLECVQDMDHENMFWYRQDPGLGLRLIYFSYDVKMKEKGDIPEGYSVSREKKERFSLILESASTNQTSMYLCASIRGGLSGANVLTFGAGSRLTVL.

The chain is built from TRBV6-6 and TRBJ1-5; D remains unclear. This CDR3 comprises 15 residues. The germline V gene has CDR1 MNHNY and CDR2 SVGAGI (reference sequence). Trimming shortened V by 0 bases and J by 0 bases, and 6 bases separated the two germline ends. The CDR3 sequence is CASSYSSDSNQPQHF. In DNA form, the CDR3 reads TGTGCCAGCAGTTACTCAAGCGATAGCAATCAGCCCCAGCATTTT.

Only a few counts were recorded for this clone. This CDR3 is CAWSGSDKGTQYF. CDR3 in DNA: TGTGCCTGGAGCGGCTCAGACAAGGGGACCCAGTACTTC. The V gene is TRBV30, the J gene TRBJ2-5; no clear D gene. The germline gives CDR1 GTSNPN, CDR2 SVGIG (reference sequence). V was clipped by 3 bases and J by 7 bases, with 15 bases between them. CDR3 length equals 13 residues.

The V gene is TRBV19, the J gene TRBJ1-6, with 8 nucleotides matching TRBD1. The length of the CDR3 is 16 residues. V gave up 2 bases and J gave up 9 bases; unmatched junction bases: 9. Germline assignment: CDR1 LNHDA and CDR2 SQIVND (reference sequence). The CDR3 is CASSITWTGRGSPLHF. As DNA, the CDR3 is TGTGCCAGTAGTATAACATGGACAGGGCGAGGTTCACCCCTCCACTTT.

The chain carries TRBV30 and TRBJ2-5; D may match TRBD1 or TRBD2 (5 bases each). CDR1 and CDR2 (germline): GTSNPN, SVGIG (reference sequence). Trimming pared 5 bases from V and 1 base from J, leaving 11 bases between. This CDR3 has 13 amino acids. The DNA for the CDR3 is TGTGCCTGGTGCCCAGGGAGCCAAGAGACCCAGTACTTC. It specifies CAWCPGSQETQYF.